One sample yielded the 11 T cell receptor beta chains listed below, sequenced in a study of cytomegalovirus exposure and HLA in healthy donors. In the PCR, 60 Vbeta and 13 Jbeta primers were used. Sequencing used immunoSEQ multiplex PCR; TCRdb keeps in-frame clones, though not all of them. The sample holds around 110,000 clones; approximately 79% are singletons and the top ten take around 2.1%. The specimen was PBMCs. The source of these receptors is a man younger than 30 in good health and CMV-seronegative.

This chain joins TRBV5-1 and TRBJ2-2, with a possible D match to TRBD1 (7 bases). This CDR3 contains 15 residues. Germline loops: CDR1 SGHRS, CDR2 YFSETQ. V lost 3 bases and J 4 bases, leaving 13 bases between the germline ends. CDR3: CASSSGGPSTGELFF. The CDR3 region has the DNA TGCGCCAGCAGCTCAGGGGGGCCCAGCACCGGGGAGCTGTTTTTT.

With respect to this clone: The junction does not match germline at one end; this may be a read error. The chain couples TRBV7-9 to TRBJ1-2, with a weak D call TRBD1 (6 bases). This CDR3 region has 12 residues. Germline loops: CDR1 SEHNR, CDR2 FQNEAQ (reference sequence). The CDR3 reads CSSRATGFGYTF. The CDR3 bases are TGTTCCAGCAGGGCCACAGGGTTTGGCTACACCTTC.

The rearrangement joins TRBV9 to TRBJ1-1; 9 nucleotides align to TRBD1. CDR1 SGDLS and CDR2 YYNGEE come from the germline V gene. The CDR3 is 13 residues long. V shed 5 bases and J 7 bases; nucleotides not matched to a gene: 6. This CDR3 is CASSRGQGSEAFF. The CDR3 DNA sequence: TGTGCCAGCAGTAGGGGACAGGGTAGTGAAGCTTTCTTT. Full variable domain (missing parts from reference TRBV9 and TRBJ1-1): DSGVTQTPKHLITATGQRVTLRCSPRSGDLSVYWYQQSLDQGLQFLIQYYNGEERAKGNILERFSAQQFPDLHSELNLSSLELGDSALYFCASSRGQGSEAFFGQGTRLTVV.

The CDR3, as DNA: TGTGCCAGCGCCCTGACTGCTCGCTCTGGAAACACCATATATTTT. This sequence encodes CASALTARSGNTIYF. The chain carries TRBV19 and TRBJ1-3; D gene ambiguous. CDR1 is LNHDA and CDR2 is SQIVND in the germline V gene (reference sequence). The CDR3 covers 15 residues. V lost 9 bases and J lost 0, with 15 bases in between. Complete variable domain (other parts from reference TRBV19 and TRBJ1-3): DGGITQSPKYLFRKEGQNVTLSCEQNLNHDAMYWYRQDPGQGLRLIYYSQIVNDFQKGDIAEGYSVSREKKESFPLTVTSAQKNPTAFYLCASALTARSGNTIYFGEGSWLTVV.

The chain uses TRBV21-1 and TRBJ1-3; the D call in the table, TRBD1, was not verified against the DNA. TRBV21-1 is annotated as a pseudogene. The CDR3 has 16 amino acids. The CDR3 is CASSKPGRDSGNTIYF. Written as DNA, the CDR3 is TGTGCCAGCAGCAAACCGGGCCGGGACAGTGGAAACACCATATATTTT.

The gene calls are TRBV2 and TRBJ1-2; the match to TRBD1 covers 9 bases. The V segment lost 6 bases and the J segment 5 bases; nucleotides outside the gene matches: 4. The length of the CDR3 is 13 residues. CDR1 is SNHLY and CDR2 is FYNNEI in the germline V gene. The CDR3 here is CASSETGGYGYTF. CDR3 DNA: TGTGCCAGCAGCGAGACAGGGGGGTATGGCTACACCTTC. Filled out from reference TRBV2 and TRBJ1-2, the complete variable domain reads EPEVTQTPSHQVTQMGQEVILRCVPISNHLYFYWYRQILGQKVEFLVSFYNNEISEKSEIFDDQFSVERPDGSNFTLKIRSTKLEDSAMYFCASSETGGYGYTFGSGTRLTVV.

This rearrangement joins TRBV27 to TRBJ2-1; the match to TRBD2 covers 9 bases. The CDR3 contains 18 residues. Germline values: CDR1 MNHEY, CDR2 SMNVEV (reference sequence). V gave up 5 bases and J gave up 9 bases; unmatched junction bases: 20. The CDR3 DNA sequence: TGTGCCAGCAGTCCCGTAGGCCTGTCTAGCGGGGTGGTAGCTGAGCAGTTCTTC. Encoded protein: CASSPVGLSSGVVAEQFF.

The rearrangement uses TRBV6-5 and TRBJ2-1, with D possibly matching TRBD1 (6 bases). CDR1 and CDR2 from the germline V gene are MNHEY and SVGAGI. The V and J ends lost 5 bases and 11 bases respectively, with 16 bases between them. CDR3 length: 13 residues. The CDR3 DNA is TGTGCCAGCAGTCGAGACAGGTCCTCAAAGCAGTTCTTC. Translated, it gives CASSRDRSSKQFF.

This clone has more than one count but fewer than ten. Sequence at one end of the junction differs from germline and may be a read error. This chain connects TRBV6-1 to TRBJ1-2; D possibly corresponds to TRBD1 (6 bases). The germline V gene has CDR1 MNHNS and CDR2 SASEGT. CDR3 length: 15 amino acids. CDR3 residues: CASSESTGGNYGYPF. As DNA, the CDR3 is TGTGCCAGCAGTGAATCGACAGGCGGTAACTATGGCTACCCCTTC.

The chain recombines TRBV13 with TRBJ2-3; 8 bases line up with TRBD1. Unmatched junction bases numbered 8, after V lost 5 bases and J lost 4 bases. Germline V gene lookup returns CDR1 PRHDT and CDR2 FYEKMQ (reference sequence). This CDR3 has 15 residues. As DNA, the CDR3 is TGTGCCAGCAGCGTATACAGGGGGAAGGCAGATACGCAGTATTTT. Protein: CASSVYRGKADTQYF.

The chain has TRBV2 and TRBJ1-2; perhaps TRBD1 as D (6 bases). This CDR3 has 11 amino acids. Germline CDR1 and CDR2: SNHLY and FYNNEI. V was cut by 7 bases and J by 3 bases, with 6 bases left in between. The CDR3 spells CASTGDYGYTF. The DNA of the CDR3 is TGTGCCAGCACAGGGGACTATGGCTACACCTTC.